This T cell receptor beta chain was captured by sequencing in a study of blood T cell repertoires in COVID-19. Background on the study: Some COVID-19 samples were acute and others convalescent; all came from the United States, Italy and Spain.

Germline loops: CDR1 MNHEY, CDR2 SMNVEV (reference sequence). The length of the CDR3 is 13 residues. V shed 4 bases, J shed 6 bases, and the junction held 2 bases outside the gene matches. This clone is labeled as medium-sized (0.01 to 0.1%). As handled by the study authors: By means of reference gene primer amplification, nucleated cell counts were estimated. Here immunoSEQ multiplex PCR was the method, and the copy in TCRdb shows in-frame clones only, minus some. V and J calls and clone size are those listed in that table; D and trimming were worked out from the DNA. The data hold about 100,000 clones, with 80% observed a single time.

Source material: peripheral blood. This TCR was recovered from a man in his 70s with active or convalescent COVID-19. The rearrangement links TRBV27 to TRBJ2-2, with 7 bases matching TRBD2. DNA of the CDR3: TGTGCCAGCAGTTATACTAGCGCCGGGGAGCTGTTTTTT. This codes for CASSYTSAGELFF.